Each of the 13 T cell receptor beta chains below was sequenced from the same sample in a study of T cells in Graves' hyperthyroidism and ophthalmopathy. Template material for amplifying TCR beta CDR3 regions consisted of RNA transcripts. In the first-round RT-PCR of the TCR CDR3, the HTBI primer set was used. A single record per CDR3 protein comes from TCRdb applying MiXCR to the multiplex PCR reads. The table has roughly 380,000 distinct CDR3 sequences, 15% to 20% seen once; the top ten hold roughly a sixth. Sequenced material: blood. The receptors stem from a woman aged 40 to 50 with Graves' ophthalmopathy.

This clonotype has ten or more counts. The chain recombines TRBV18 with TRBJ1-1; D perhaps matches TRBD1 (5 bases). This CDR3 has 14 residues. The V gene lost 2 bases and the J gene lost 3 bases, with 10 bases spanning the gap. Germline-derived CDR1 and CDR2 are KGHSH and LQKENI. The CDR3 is CASSPVSRDTEAFF. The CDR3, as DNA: TGTGCCAGCTCACCAGTTTCCAGGGACACTGAAGCTTTCTTT.

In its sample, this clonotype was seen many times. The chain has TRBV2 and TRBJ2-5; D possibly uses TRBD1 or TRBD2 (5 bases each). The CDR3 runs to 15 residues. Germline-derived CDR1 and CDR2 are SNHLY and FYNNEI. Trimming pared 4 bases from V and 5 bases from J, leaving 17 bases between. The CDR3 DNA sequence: TGTGCCAGCAGTGTTGGGGGTAGCATCGTCGAGACCCAGTACTTC. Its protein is CASSVGGSIVETQYF. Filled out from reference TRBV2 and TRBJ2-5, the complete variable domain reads EPEVTQTPSHQVTQMGQEVILRCVPISNHLYFYWYRQILGQKVEFLVSFYNNEISEKSEIFDDQFSVERPDGSNFTLKIRSTKLEDSAMYFCASSVGGSIVETQYFGPGTRLLVL.

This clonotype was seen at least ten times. The CDR3 DNA sequence: TGCAGTGCTAGCCGGGCAGGGAGAAACCAAGAGACCCAGTACTTC. Amino acid sequence: CSASRAGRNQETQYF. V usage is TRBV20-1 and J usage is TRBJ2-5; D tentatively reads TRBD1 or TRBD2 (5 bases each). Germline CDR1 and CDR2: DFQATT and SNEGSKA (reference sequence). The ends were cut back, 3 bases at V and 0 bases at J, with 14 bases in the middle. This CDR3 is built from 15 residues.

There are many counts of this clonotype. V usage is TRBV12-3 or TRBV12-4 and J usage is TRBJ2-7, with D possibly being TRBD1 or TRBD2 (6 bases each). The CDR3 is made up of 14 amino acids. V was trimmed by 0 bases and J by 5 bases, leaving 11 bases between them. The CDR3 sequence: CASSLALGGHEQYF. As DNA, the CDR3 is TGTGCCAGCAGTTTAGCGCTCGGGGGCCACGAGCAGTACTTC.

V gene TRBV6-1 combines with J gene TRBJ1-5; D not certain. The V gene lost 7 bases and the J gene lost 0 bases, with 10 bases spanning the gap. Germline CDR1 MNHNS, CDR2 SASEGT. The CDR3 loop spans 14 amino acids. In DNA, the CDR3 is TGTGCCAGCAATAGGATCCCTAGCAATCAGCCCCAGCATTTT. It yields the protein CASNRIPSNQPQHF.

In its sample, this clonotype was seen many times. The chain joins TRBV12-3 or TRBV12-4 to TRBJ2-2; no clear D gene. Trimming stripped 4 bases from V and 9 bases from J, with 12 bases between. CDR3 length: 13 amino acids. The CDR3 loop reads CASSWLVSRELFF. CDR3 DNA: TGTGCCAGCAGTTGGTTAGTTTCCCGGGAGCTGTTTTTT.

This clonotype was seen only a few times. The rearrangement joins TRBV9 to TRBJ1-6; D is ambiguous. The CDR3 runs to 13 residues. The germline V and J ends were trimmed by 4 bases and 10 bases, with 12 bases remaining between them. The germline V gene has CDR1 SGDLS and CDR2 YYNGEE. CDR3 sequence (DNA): TGTGCCAGCAGCTCCCGAGAAGGGTCACCCCTCCACTTT. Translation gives CASSSREGSPLHF.

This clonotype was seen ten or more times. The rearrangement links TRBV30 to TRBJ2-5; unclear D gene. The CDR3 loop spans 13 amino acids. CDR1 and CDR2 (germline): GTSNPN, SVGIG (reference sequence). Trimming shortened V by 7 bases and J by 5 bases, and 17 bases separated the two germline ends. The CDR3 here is CAFGPPEAETQYF. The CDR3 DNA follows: TGTGCCTTTGGGCCCCCTGAAGCGGAGACCCAGTACTTC.

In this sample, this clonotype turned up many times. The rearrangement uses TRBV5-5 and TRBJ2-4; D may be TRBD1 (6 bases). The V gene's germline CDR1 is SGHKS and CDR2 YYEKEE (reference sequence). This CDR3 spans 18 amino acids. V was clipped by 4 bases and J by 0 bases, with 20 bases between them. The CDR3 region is CASSPYSKGQLAKNIQYF. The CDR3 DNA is TGTGCCAGCAGCCCTTACTCAAAAGGACAGTTAGCCAAAAACATTCAGTACTTC. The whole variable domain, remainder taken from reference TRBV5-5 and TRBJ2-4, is DAGVTQSPTHLIKTRGQQVTLRCSPISGHKSVSWYQQVLGQGPQFIFQYYEKEERGRGNFPDRFSARQFPNYSSELNVNALLLGDSALYLCASSPYSKGQLAKNIQYFGAGTRLSVL.

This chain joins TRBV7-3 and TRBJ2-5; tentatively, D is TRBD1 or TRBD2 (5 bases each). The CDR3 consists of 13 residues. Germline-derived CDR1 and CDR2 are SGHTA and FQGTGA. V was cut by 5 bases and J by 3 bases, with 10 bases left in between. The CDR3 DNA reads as TGTGCCAGCAGCCGAGGGACGGAAGAGACCCAGTACTTC. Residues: CASSRGTEETQYF.

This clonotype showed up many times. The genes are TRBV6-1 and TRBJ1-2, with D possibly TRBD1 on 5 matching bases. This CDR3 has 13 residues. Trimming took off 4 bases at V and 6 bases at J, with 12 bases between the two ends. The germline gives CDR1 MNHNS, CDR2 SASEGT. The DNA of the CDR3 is TGTGCCAGCAGTGCGTCGACAGTTGATGGCTACACCTTC. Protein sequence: CASSASTVDGYTF.

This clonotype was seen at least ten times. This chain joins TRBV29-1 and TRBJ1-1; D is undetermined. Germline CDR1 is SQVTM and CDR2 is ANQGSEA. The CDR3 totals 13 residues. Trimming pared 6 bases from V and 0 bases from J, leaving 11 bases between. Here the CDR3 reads CSVTWVMNTEAFF. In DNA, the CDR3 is TGCAGCGTCACTTGGGTTATGAACACTGAAGCTTTCTTT.

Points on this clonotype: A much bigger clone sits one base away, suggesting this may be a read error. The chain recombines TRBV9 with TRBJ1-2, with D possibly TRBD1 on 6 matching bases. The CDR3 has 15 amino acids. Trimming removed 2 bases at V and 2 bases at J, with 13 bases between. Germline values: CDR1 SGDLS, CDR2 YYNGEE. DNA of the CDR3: TGTGCCAGCAGCGTGGGCGGGACAAGCAACTATGGCTACACCTTC. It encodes CASSVGGTSNYGYTF.